These T cell receptor beta chains were read from a single sample in a study of T cell changes during pregnancy in multiple sclerosis. The data were produced by immunoSEQ multiplex PCR, yet TCRdb's version contains in-frame clones alone and is incomplete. The sample holds 35,000 or so clones, roughly 90% seen once. This specimen consisted of CD4+ T cells from peripheral blood mononuclear cells, obtained after pregnancy. The origin of the receptors is a female donor in good health, enrolled as a control in a pregnancy study. The CDR3 runs from the conserved cysteine through the conserved F or W. The D gene is left open where the match is weak. Expanded clones are given a class, and other clones once, few, many or no size at all.

size	V	J	D	CDR3	DNA
.	TRBV7-9	TRBJ1-1	.	CASSFEKGMGTEAFF	TGTGCCAGCAGCTTTGAAAAGGGGATGGGTACTGAAGCTTTCTTT
.	TRBV9	TRBJ1-2	.	CASTPGQGNYGYTF	TGTGCCAGCACCCCGGGGCAGGGGAACTATGGCTACACCTTC
.	TRBV7-6	TRBJ2-7	.	CASSLAVPGILSYEQYF	TGTGCCAGCAGCTTAGCGGTGCCGGGAATCCTCTCCTACGAGCAGTACTTC
.	TRBV7-3	TRBJ2-5	TRBD1	CASSSNYDRGRVETQYF	TGTGCCAGCAGTTCTAATTATGACAGGGGGCGCGTAGAGACCCAGTACTTC
.	TRBV4-2	TRBJ1-4	.	CASSQDSSSALLDEKLFF	TGTGCCAGCAGCCAAGATTCTTCCTCCGCACTGTTGGATGAAAAACTGTTTTTT
.	TRBV7-2	TRBJ2-2	.	CASSLGVSGGTGTGELFF	TGTGCCAGCAGCTTAGGAGTGTCGGGCGGGACGGGGACCGGGGAGCTGTTTTTT
few	TRBV7-6	TRBJ1-1	.	CASSLGALNTEAFF	TGTGCCAGCAGCTTAGGGGCCTTGAACACTGAAGCTTTCTTT
few	TRBV25-1	TRBJ1-1	.	CASSEYSHTEAFF	TGTGCCAGCAGTGAATACAGTCACACTGAAGCTTTCTTT
few	TRBV7-9	TRBJ1-2	TRBD1	CASSPWTGGNYGYTF	TGTGCCAGCAGCCCATGGACAGGGGGCAACTATGGCTACACCTTC
.	TRBV30	TRBJ2-7	TRBD2	CAWNSLAGGYEQYF	TGTGCCTGGAATTCCTTAGCGGGAGGGTACGAGCAGTACTTC
.	TRBV7-3	TRBJ2-1	TRBD2	CASSLLAGSSYNEQFF	TGTGCCAGCAGCTTACTAGCGGGGAGCTCCTACAATGAGCAGTTCTTC
.	TRBV5-1	TRBJ2-7	TRBD1	CASSLGTGAYEQYF	TGCGCCAGCAGCTTGGGGACAGGGGCCTACGAGCAGTACTTC
once	TRBV19	TRBJ1-1	.	CASIRWGWDTEAFF	TGTGCCAGTATTCGGTGGGGCTGGGATACTGAAGCTTTCTTT
.	TRBV6-4	TRBJ1-5	TRBD1	CPFGTVGNQPQHF	TGTCCCTTCGGGACAGTTGGCAATCAGCCCCAGCATTTT
.	TRBV5-4	TRBJ2-3	TRBD1	CASSRKGQGIGDTQYF	TGTGCCAGCAGCAGAAAGGGACAGGGAATAGGAGATACGCAGTATTTT
.	TRBV29-1	TRBJ1-1	.	CSVTGGRMNTEAFF	TGCAGCGTGACGGGGGGGCGGATGAACACTGAAGCTTTCTTT
.	TRBV10-3	TRBJ1-1	.	CAISKASGNTEAFF	TGTGCCATCAGTAAGGCCTCGGGGAACACTGAAGCTTTCTTT
.	TRBV5-8	TRBJ1-1	.	CASSPTGTQNTEAFF	TGTGCCAGCAGCCCCACCGGGACTCAGAACACTGAAGCTTTCTTT
.	TRBV11-1	TRBJ1-6	.	CASSLWRYSPLHF	TGTGCCAGCAGCTTATGGAGATATTCACCCCTCCACTTT
.	TRBV11-2	TRBJ1-2	.	CASSLGGVRGLNYGYTF	TGTGCCAGCAGCTTAGGGGGCGTCAGGGGCCTTAACTATGGCTACACCTTC
.	TRBV6-5	TRBJ2-7	.	CASSYRGGPYEQYF	TGTGCCAGCAGTTACCGCGGGGGCCCCTACGAGCAGTACTTC
.	TRBV27	TRBJ1-6	.	CASSTKGISYNSPLHF	TGTGCCAGCAGCACGAAGGGGATTTCCTATAATTCACCCCTCCACTTT
.	TRBV29-1	TRBJ1-2	.	CSVDEHSHTF	TGCAGCGTTGATGAGCACTCACACACCTTC
.	TRBV7-2	TRBJ1-6	.	CASSLGGNSPLHF	TGTGCCAGCAGCTTGGGGGGGAATTCACCCCTCCACTTT
.	TRBV25-1	TRBJ1-6	.	CASSAGISNSPLHF	TGTGCCAGCAGTGCGGGGATCAGCAATTCACCCCTCCACTTT
.	TRBV28	TRBJ1-1	TRBD1	CASSLMPDRWSAGDTEAFF	TGTGCCAGCAGTTTAATGCCGGACAGGTGGTCGGCAGGTGACACTGAAGCTTTCTTT
.	TRBV6-1	TRBJ1-4	.	CASSEFFIAAAATNEKLFF	TGTGCCAGCAGTGAATTCTTTATCGCGGCAGCAGCAACTAATGAAAAACTGTTTTTT
.	TRBV19	TRBJ2-1	TRBD1	CASSTKLRGPYNEQFF	TGTGCCAGTAGTACCAAGCTCAGGGGGCCCTACAATGAGCAGTTCTTC
.	TRBV11-2	TRBJ2-1	.	CASSRSYVNEQFF	TGTGCCAGCAGCCGGAGTTATGTGAATGAGCAGTTCTTC
.	TRBV6-5	TRBJ2-1	.	CASSLTTLTYNEQFF	TGTGCCAGCAGTTTAACCACATTGACCTACAATGAGCAGTTCTTC
.	TRBV15	TRBJ1-1	.	CATSRVAGTEAFF	TGTGCCACCAGCAGAGTCGCCGGGACTGAAGCTTTCTTT
.	TRBV5-4	TRBJ1-6	.	CASSLAGGQGASPLHF	TGTGCCAGCAGCTTGGCCGGGGGGCAAGGGGCCTCGCCCCTCCACTTT
.	TRBV27	TRBJ2-1	TRBD1	CASSGTGGYEQFF	TGTGCCAGCAGCGGGACAGGGGGTTATGAGCAGTTCTTC
.	TRBV5-1	TRBJ1-4	.	CASSFQGTNEKLFF	TGCGCCAGCAGCTTCCAGGGAACTAATGAAAAACTGTTTTTT
.	TRBV6-5	TRBJ2-7	TRBD1	CASSRGQSYEQYF	TGTGCCAGCAGTCGGGGACAGTCTTACGAGCAGTACTTC
.	TRBV5-1	TRBJ2-7	TRBD2	CASSFLTPTSGVVYEQYF	TGCGCCAGCAGCTTTCTTACCCCGACTAGCGGGGTTGTCTACGAGCAGTACTTC
.	TRBV19	TRBJ1-2	TRBD1	CASGSGRGRGGYTF	TGTGCCAGCGGGTCGGGCAGGGGGCGCGGTGGCTACACCTTC
once	TRBV7-2	TRBJ2-1	TRBD2	CASSLGGRALNEQFF	TGTGCCAGCAGCTTAGGCGGGAGGGCCCTCAATGAGCAGTTCTTC
.	TRBV27	TRBJ2-5	TRBD2	CASSWLRGAGRGETQYF	TGTGCCAGCAGTTGGTTAAGGGGAGCGGGGAGAGGGGAGACCCAGTACTTC
once	TRBV29-1	TRBJ1-2	.	CSVELNYGYTF	TGCAGCGTTGAACTGAACTATGGCTACACCTTC
.	TRBV25-1	TRBJ1-1	.	CASSEYGSGSGKNTEAFF	TGTGCCAGCAGTGAATATGGGTCGGGCAGCGGGAAGAACACTGAAGCTTTCTTT
few	TRBV23-1	TRBJ2-3	TRBD1	CASSHPPREKGALGTDTQYF	TGCGCCAGCAGTCACCCCCCCCGCGAAAAGGGGGCGCTCGGTACAGATACGCAGTATTTT
.	TRBV28	TRBJ1-5	.	CASSQNQPQHF	TGTGCCAGCAGCCAGAATCAGCCCCAGCATTTT
.	TRBV14	TRBJ1-2	.	CASSQGPGLIYGYTF	TGTGCCAGCAGCCAAGGTCCGGGACTGATCTATGGCTACACCTTC
once	TRBV6-5	TRBJ2-1	.	CASSRGESYNEQFF	TGTGCCAGCAGCAGGGGCGAATCCTACAATGAGCAGTTCTTC
few	TRBV2	TRBJ2-4	TRBD1	CATFPSGRGQAKNIQYF	TGTGCCACCTTCCCCAGTGGCAGGGGGCAAGCCAAAAACATTCAGTACTTC
.	TRBV5-5	TRBJ2-1	TRBD2	CASSSPPSSGRGRLFNEQFF	TGTGCCAGCAGCTCCCCCCCTTCCAGCGGGAGGGGCCGCCTCTTCAATGAGCAGTTCTTC
.	TRBV5-1	TRBJ1-1	.	CASSFRDGEAFF	TGCGCCAGCAGCTTCCGGGATGGTGAAGCTTTCTTT
.	TRBV10-3	TRBJ2-1	.	CAISGAAGEQFF	TGTGCCATCAGTGGAGCCGCGGGTGAGCAGTTCTTC
.	TRBV6-6	TRBJ1-1	.	CASRGAGGLGTEAFF	TGTGCCAGCAGGGGGGCGGGCGGTTTGGGCACTGAAGCTTTCTTT
.	TRBV12-5	TRBJ1-5	TRBD1	CASGPGQGSQPQHF	TGTGCTAGTGGCCCCGGACAGGGCAGTCAGCCCCAGCATTTT
.	TRBV7-9	TRBJ2-1	.	CAGDWQSTANEQFF	TGTGCCGGAGATTGGCAGTCCACGGCCAATGAGCAGTTCTTC
once	TRBV28	TRBJ1-2	TRBD1	CASSFGQGFRYGYTF	TGTGCCAGCAGTTTTGGACAGGGCTTCCGCTATGGCTACACCTTC
.	TRBV28	TRBJ2-5	.	CASRQYARGTARLLETQYF	TGTGCCAGCAGACAATATGCCCGGGGGACAGCACGTTTATTAGAGACCCAGTACTTC
.	TRBV19	TRBJ1-2	.	CASSSDPGGAGYGYTF	TGTGCCAGTAGTTCTGATCCGGGGGGCGCTGGCTATGGCTACACCTTC